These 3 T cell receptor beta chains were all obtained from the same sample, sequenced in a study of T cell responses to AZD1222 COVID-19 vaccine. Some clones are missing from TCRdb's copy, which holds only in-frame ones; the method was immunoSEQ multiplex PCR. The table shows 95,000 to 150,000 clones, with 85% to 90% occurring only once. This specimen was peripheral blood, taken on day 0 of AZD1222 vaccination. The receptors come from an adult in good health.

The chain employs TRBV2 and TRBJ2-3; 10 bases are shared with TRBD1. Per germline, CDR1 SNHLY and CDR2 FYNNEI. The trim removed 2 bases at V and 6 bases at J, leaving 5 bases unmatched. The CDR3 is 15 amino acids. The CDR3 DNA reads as TGTGCCAGCAGTGAAACGGGACAGGGGTGGGATACGCAGTATTTT. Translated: CASSETGQGWDTQYF.

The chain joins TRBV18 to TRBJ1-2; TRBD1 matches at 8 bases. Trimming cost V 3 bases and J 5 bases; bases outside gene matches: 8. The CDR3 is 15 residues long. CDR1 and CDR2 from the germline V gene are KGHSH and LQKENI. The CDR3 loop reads CASSPSRGLEYGYTF. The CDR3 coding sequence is TGTGCCAGCTCACCCTCCAGGGGGCTAGAATATGGCTACACCTTC.

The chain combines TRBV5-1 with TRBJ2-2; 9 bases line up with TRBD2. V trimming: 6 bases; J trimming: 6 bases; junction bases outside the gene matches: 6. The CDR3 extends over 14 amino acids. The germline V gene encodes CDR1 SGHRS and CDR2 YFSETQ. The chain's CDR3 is CASKAGGPAGELFF. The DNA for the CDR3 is TGCGCCAGCAAGGCGGGGGGGCCTGCCGGGGAGCTGTTTTTT.